The 8 T cell receptor beta chains below were found in one sample sequenced in a study of T cells after posttransplantation cyclophosphamide. The method was immunoSEQ multiplex PCR; TCRdb's version includes in-frame clones alone and lacks a portion of them. The sample holds about 66,000 clones, just over 90% seen once. Material for sequencing was PBMCs. Receptor source: a woman aged 25 to 39 in good health and a related stem cell transplant donor.

This clone was counted a single time. V gene TRBV7-2 combines with J gene TRBJ2-1; 15 nucleotides match TRBD2. The germline V gene encodes CDR1 SGHTA and CDR2 FQGNSA. The length of the CDR3 is 19 residues. The J segment lost 2 bases and the V segment lost 4 bases, leaving 9 bases of the junction unmatched. The DNA of the CDR3 is TGTGCCAGCAGCTGGACTAGCGGGGGGGCCAGAAGGCCCTACAATGAGCAGTTCTTC. Protein sequence: CASSWTSGGARRPYNEQFF.

This rearrangement joins TRBV7-9 to TRBJ2-3, with D maybe TRBD1 (5 bases). The germline CDR1 and CDR2 sequences are SEHNR and FQNEAQ (reference sequence). V lost 3 bases and J lost 0, with 13 bases in between. The CDR3 totals 16 residues. The CDR3, as DNA: TGTGCCAGCAGCTTTGACAGTAGAACTAGCACAGATACGCAGTATTTT. Residues: CASSFDSRTSTDTQYF.

The chain uses TRBV6-1 and TRBJ1-1; the D is unclear. The CDR3 runs to 11 residues. Germline CDR1 and CDR2: MNHNS and SASEGT. With 8 bases removed from V and 6 bases from J, the gap between germline ends came to 10 bases. The DNA of the CDR3 is TGTGCCAGCTTAAGGCAATCTGAAGCTTTCTTT. This codes for CASLRQSEAFF.

This sequence joins TRBV7-2 and TRBJ2-5; TRBD2 matches at 9 bases. This CDR3 contains 17 residues. CDR1 is SGHTA and CDR2 is FQGNSA in the germline V gene. Unmatched junction bases numbered 21, after V lost 5 bases and J lost 11 bases. The CDR3 region is CASSPQSLGGGAFQQYF. CDR3 DNA sequence: TGTGCCAGCAGCCCCCAATCTCTAGGCGGGGGGGCATTTCAGCAGTACTTC. Full variable domain (outside the CDR3, taken from reference TRBV7-2 and TRBJ2-5): GAGVSQSPSNKVTEKGKDVELRCDPISGHTALYWYRQSLGQGLEFLIYFQGNSAPDKSGLPSDRFSAERTGGSVSTLTIQRTQQEDSAVYLCASSPQSLGGGAFQQYFGPGTRLLVL.

DNA of the CDR3: TGTGCCAGCAGCTTAGCCCGTCGGGGTGAGCAGTTCTTC. Translation: CASSLARRGEQFF. The V and J genes are TRBV11-3 and TRBJ2-1; D is possibly TRBD2 (5 bases). The V gene lost 1 base and the J gene lost 9 bases, with 10 bases spanning the gap. CDR3 length: 13 amino acids. Germline CDR1 and CDR2: SGHNT and YENEEA.

The chain recombines TRBV11-2 with TRBJ2-3, with D possibly matching TRBD2 (5 bases). V dropped 5 bases and J dropped 4 bases, with 28 bases sitting between them. Germline loops: CDR1 SGHAT, CDR2 FQNNGV. This CDR3 comprises 19 residues. CDR3 in DNA: TGTGCCAGCAGCGTTAGAGGGCCCTGGGCAGGAAGGGTCGCAGATACGCAGTATTTT. It translates to CASSVRGPWAGRVADTQYF.

J is TRBJ1-2 and V is TRBV5-4; D uncertain. Looked up from germline, CDR1 is SGHNT and CDR2 is YYREEE (reference sequence). Trimming removed 2 bases at V and 5 bases at J, with 10 bases between. The CDR3 is 13 amino acids. CDR3: CASSFNRQYGYTF. The CDR3 DNA reads TGTGCCAGCAGCTTTAACAGACAATATGGCTACACCTTC.

The CDR3 nucleotides read TGTGCCAGCAGCTCATGGACAGATAGCACAGATACGCAGTATTTT. Amino acids: CASSSWTDSTDTQYF. The chain has TRBV5-8 and TRBJ2-3, with D possibly TRBD1 on 6 matching bases. This CDR3 is 15 amino acids long. CDR1 and CDR2 from the germline V gene are SGHTS and YDEGEE. The germline V and J ends were trimmed by 3 bases and 0 bases, with 11 bases remaining between them.